This T cell receptor (beta chain) appears in the sequencing data of a study of identical twins. This clonotype showed up just a few times. What it recognizes is unknown. The CDR3 loop spans 17 amino acids. From germline, CDR1 is SGHRS and CDR2 YFSETQ. Trimming took 0 bases from V and 0 from J, leaving 13 bases between them. After template switching added a universal primer site, the resulting cDNA carried unique molecular identifiers. TCRdb independently ran MiXCR on the 5' RACE reads; one entry per CDR3 protein. This repertoire shows over 600,000 distinct CDR3 sequences, roughly 20% found once; its top ten account for about 4.3%. General study results and limits: Not following the same donors, the study drew its conclusions from cross-sectional statistical analysis.

This same sample was also taken into another study, of T cells expressing NK-cell markers.

The sequenced sample consisted of PBMCs. The chain links TRBV5-1 to TRBJ2-1; TRBD1 or TRBD2 may be the D gene (5 bases each). This clonotype originated in a woman aged 18 to 35 in good health. The CDR3 nucleotides are TGCGCCAGCAGCTTGGCCCCAGGGAGAAGCTCCTACAATGAGCAGTTCTTC. It yields the protein CASSLAPGRSSYNEQFF. The full variable domain, with the rest looked up from reference TRBV5-1 and TRBJ2-1, is KAGVTQTPRYLIKTRGQQVTLSCSPISGHRSVSWYQQTPGQGLQFLFEYFSETQRNKGNFPGRFSGRQFSNSRSEMNVSTLELGDSALYLCASSLAPGRSSYNEQFFGPGTRLTVL.